Listed below are T cell receptor beta chains from one sample, sequenced in a study of radiotherapy plus CTLA-4 blockade in lung cancer. Measured with immunoSEQ multiplex PCR; TCRdb has only the in-frame clones, and not every one. The sample has over 50,000 clones, more than 60% seen once. Sequenced here: peripheral blood, sampled from a patient treated with radiotherapy plus ipilimumab. The receptors come from a human donor with non-small cell lung cancer who had a complete response to radiotherapy plus ipilimumab. CDR3s leave out the opening cysteine and the closing phenylalanine or tryptophan. A D gene is named only where the DNA matches it firmly.

v_gene	d_gene	CDR3aa
TRBV10-2	TRBD1	ASSEGTGLVLRHEQY
TRBV15	-	ATSMGLLYNEQF
TRBV6-6	TRBD1	ASSYSSGGNEKLF
TRBV27	-	ASSGHGGQETQY
TRBV4-1	-	ASSPILGRPRTSHGYT
TRBV10-1	-	ASSVRVDPYNEQF
TRBV10-1	TRBD1	ASRTTGGRQPQH
TRBV11-2	TRBD1	ASSPGQNIQY
TRBV5-8	-	ASSLREHTTGELF
TRBV30	-	AWMARASYEQY
TRBV7-9	TRBD2	ASSRLPLAGANEQF
TRBV5-1	TRBD1	ASTITGGHEQF
TRBV6-5	TRBD1	ASSRTGVSGNTIY
TRBV18	-	ASSPSGTSTEAF
TRBV6-1	-	ASIDRYSGNTIY
TRBV30	TRBD1	AWSVLQGSYGYT
TRBV5-1	TRBD1	ASSSPRVPEQGMGYGYT
TRBV7-9	TRBD1	ASSFATGGDTEAF
TRBV13	TRBD2	ASSLRTSGVSYNEQF
TRBV11-3	-	ASSEALNTEAF
TRBV7-9	-	ASSPAAWNTEAF
TRBV5-1	TRBD1	ASSPLGGTGNTIY
TRBV30	TRBD2	AWSFWEGRRYEQY
TRBV13	-	ASSLRDFQETQY
TRBV5-1	TRBD2	ASSLAWTSGSQETQY
TRBV30	TRBD1	AWSVGGTGSGNTIY
TRBV14	-	ASSQESRVTEQF
TRBV29-1	TRBD1	SVAKGQGAGGYT
TRBV19	-	ASSLQGRMSGELF
TRBV2	-	ASSVEQGETQY
TRBV19	TRBD2	ASSMDLAGIETQY
TRBV5-4	-	ASSLVGETQY
TRBV20-1	-	SAPDSYEQY
TRBV5-1	-	ASSDASGPRGTQY
TRBV9	TRBD2	ASSVGVPGLAGRSSTDTQY
TRBV18	TRBD2	ASPGTSGGRGEQF
TRBV5-1	TRBD1	ASSRDRDRLTEAF
TRBV29-1	TRBD1	SVSGTDINQPQH
TRBV5-8	-	ASSWGDSRETQY
TRBV7-8	TRBD2	ASSLRGRGLASTGTDTQY
TRBV10-3	TRBD1	AISERGGTGGLYEQY
TRBV7-2	-	ASSSSSYNEQF
TRBV28	-	ASSPADYSNQPQH
TRBV6-6	-	ASSYSTGIYGYT
TRBV9	TRBD1	ASSGQGQGASEAF
TRBV27	-	ASSWGGASNYGYT
TRBV4-3	-	ASSTGNEKLF
TRBV5-6	TRBD1	ASSLGGGDGYT